These 30 T cell receptor beta chains were all obtained from the same sample, sequenced in a study of T cells expressing NK-cell markers. TCRdb re-analyzed the 5' RACE reads; it lists each CDR3 protein once, without DNA. The sample holds fewer than 400,000 distinct CDR3 sequences. Source material: blood T cells: a sorted CD56 or NKG2C T cell subset, CD4+ or CD8+ T cells, or bulk PBMC T cells (not recorded which). The source of these receptors is a woman aged 50 to 60 in good health.

The V and J genes are TRBV5-1 and TRBJ2-1; as DNA is missing, the TRBD1 call by TCRdb cannot be tested. Germline lookup yields CDR1 SGHRS and CDR2 YFSETQ. The CDR3 is 18 residues long. CDR3 sequence reads: CASSFQGGGNRVASEQFF.

The genes are TRBV29-1 and TRBJ2-5; TCRdb's D gene call, TRBD1, goes unchecked for lack of DNA. Germline V gene sequence: CDR1 SQVTM, CDR2 ANQGSEA. The length of the CDR3 is 13 residues. CDR3: CSGTVRGGETQYF.

This chain uses TRBV5-5 with TRBJ1-1. Germline loops: CDR1 SGHKS, CDR2 YYEKEE (reference sequence). The CDR3 runs to 15 residues. CDR3 amino acids: CASSLYERMNTEAFF.

The chain uses TRBV20-1 and TRBJ2-1; TCRdb names TRBD1, which stays unverified in the absence of DNA. Germline loops: CDR1 DFQATT, CDR2 SNEGSKA (reference sequence). The CDR3 is 13 residues long. The CDR3: CSARPQTGNEQFF.

The chain has TRBV5-1 and TRBJ2-3. The CDR3 is made up of 15 amino acids. Per the germline V gene, CDR1 is SGHRS and CDR2 is YFSETQ. The CDR3 reads CASSLERPGTDTQYF.

The CDR3: CSVAGGGTQYF. This chain links TRBV29-1 with TRBJ2-5; TCRdb designates TRBD2, a call that cannot be tested without DNA. The CDR3 has 11 residues. CDR1 is SQVTM, CDR2 ANQGSEA, per germline. The variable domain in full, completed from reference TRBV29-1 and TRBJ2-5, reads SAVISQKPSRDICQRGTSLTIQCQVDSQVTMMFWYRQQPGQSLTLIATANQGSEATYESGFVIDKFPISRPNLTFSTLTVSNMSPEDSSIYLCSVAGGGTQYFGPGTRLLVL.

This chain uses TRBV15 with TRBJ2-1; there is no DNA to check the TCRdb D call of TRBD2. CDR1 and CDR2 (germline): LNHNV, YYDKDF (reference sequence). The CDR3 is 15 amino acids. The CDR3 reads CATSRDGGTPNEQFF.

The rearrangement uses TRBV7-9 and TRBJ2-5; the TRBD2 assignment by TCRdb is unverifiable without DNA. The CDR3 length is 15 residues. The germline CDR1 and CDR2 sequences are SEHNR and FQNEAQ (reference sequence). The CDR3 sequence is CASSLSAEGLETQYF.

The chain employs TRBV25-1 and TRBJ1-1; checking the TCRdb D call of TRBD1 is not possible without DNA. This CDR3 region has 13 residues. Germline V gives CDR1 MGHDK, CDR2 SYGVNS. The CDR3 sequence is CASAQGASTEAFF.

V is TRBV5-4 and J is TRBJ2-1; there is no DNA to check the TCRdb D call of TRBD2. The length of the CDR3 is 14 residues. CDR1 and CDR2 from the germline V gene are SGHNT and YYREEE (reference sequence). CDR3 in amino acids: CASSNAGLYNEQFF.

The gene calls are TRBV7-9 and TRBJ2-3; TCRdb outputs TRBD2, but without DNA this stays unchecked. This CDR3 contains 13 residues. CDR1 is SEHNR and CDR2 is FQNEAQ in the germline V gene (reference sequence). The CDR3 sequence is CASSFIEGGTQYF. Full variable domain (remainder filled in from reference TRBV7-9 and TRBJ2-3): DTGVSQNPRHKITKRGQNVTFRCDPISEHNRLYWYRQTLGQGPEFLTYFQNEAQLEKSRLLSDRFSAERPKGSFSTLEIQRTEQGDSAMYLCASSFIEGGTQYFGPGTRLTVL.

The J gene is TRBJ2-1, the V gene TRBV27; TCRdb names TRBD2, which stays unverified in the absence of DNA. The CDR3 totals 13 residues. Germline assignment: CDR1 MNHEY and CDR2 SMNVEV (reference sequence). CDR3 sequence reads: CASTVGLAGEQFF.

This chain joins TRBV25-1 and TRBJ1-6; the TCRdb D gene call, TRBD1, has no DNA to confirm it. The CDR3 is 15 amino acids. Germline CDR1 is MGHDK and CDR2 is SYGVNS. The chain's CDR3 is CASSELTGRDSPLHF.

The J gene is TRBJ2-1, the V gene TRBV10-3. Per germline, CDR1 ENHRY and CDR2 SYGVKD. The CDR3 covers 13 residues. CDR3 region: CASDQGVYNEQFF.

The chain carries TRBV24-1 and TRBJ2-5; lacking DNA, the TRBD1 call made by TCRdb goes unchecked. The germline gives CDR1 KGHDR, CDR2 SFDVKD. The CDR3 covers 14 residues. The CDR3 sequence is CATSMTGAGETQYF.

This CDR3 reads CASSLAVGDPSTDTQYF. V is TRBV5-1 and J is TRBJ2-3; as DNA is missing, the TRBD1 call by TCRdb cannot be tested. CDR1 is SGHRS and CDR2 is YFSETQ in the germline V gene. This CDR3 has 17 amino acids.

The chain joins TRBV12-3 or TRBV12-4 to TRBJ2-6. The CDR3 has 13 residues. CDR3 sequence reads: CASGYSGANVLTF.

The V gene is TRBV5-1, the J gene TRBJ2-1; TCRdb returns TRBD2, unconfirmable since there is no DNA. The CDR3 is 16 residues long. Germline V CDR1 and CDR2: SGHRS, YFSETQ. The CDR3 spells CASSLFASGRTGEQFF. The full variable domain, its missing parts supplied by reference TRBV5-1 and TRBJ2-1, is KAGVTQTPRYLIKTRGQQVTLSCSPISGHRSVSWYQQTPGQGLQFLFEYFSETQRNKGNFPGRFSGRQFSNSRSEMNVSTLELGDSALYLCASSLFASGRTGEQFFGPGTRLTVL.

This chain uses TRBV5-1 with TRBJ2-1; TCRdb's assignment of TRBD2 cannot be checked, as there is no DNA. The length of the CDR3 is 17 residues. Germline V gene sequence: CDR1 SGHRS, CDR2 YFSETQ. This chain's CDR3 is CASSLARPSGMVSEQFF.

Here the CDR3 reads CASSYYPNSNQPQHF. The chain combines TRBV6-5 with TRBJ1-5. This CDR3 comprises 15 residues. Germline assignment: CDR1 MNHEY and CDR2 SVGAGI.

The CDR3 reads CASSPTGGDRRMNTEAFF. V gene TRBV5-1 combines with J gene TRBJ1-1. Germline loops: CDR1 SGHRS, CDR2 YFSETQ. The CDR3 loop spans 18 amino acids.

The chain carries TRBV10-2 and TRBJ2-7. The germline gives CDR1 WSHSY, CDR2 SAAADI. The CDR3 is 11 residues long. The CDR3 region is CASSDGYEQYF.

This rearrangement joins TRBV5-4 to TRBJ1-2; TCRdb lists TRBD1, though no DNA is available to test this call. The CDR3 is made up of 13 amino acids. Germline assignment: CDR1 SGHNT and CDR2 YYREEE (reference sequence). CDR3: CASSSDPGVGYTF.

The V gene is TRBV5-1, the J gene TRBJ2-3. Germline CDR1 and CDR2: SGHRS and YFSETQ. The CDR3 sequence is 13 residues long. The CDR3: CASSTTGTDTQYF.

The chain uses TRBV4-2 and TRBJ2-5; TCRdb gives TRBD1 as the D gene, but with no DNA this cannot be confirmed. Germline-derived CDR1 and CDR2 are LGHNA and YNFKEQ. The CDR3 has 16 amino acids. The CDR3 spells CASSQGAGAPEETQYF.

The chain links TRBV11-2 to TRBJ2-5; TCRdb picks TRBD2, but there is no DNA to check that call. The germline V gene encodes CDR1 SGHAT and CDR2 FQNNGV. The CDR3 length is 13 residues. The CDR3 region is CASSWGVGETQYF.

This chain uses TRBV10-1 with TRBJ1-6; the TCRdb call, TRBD1, lacks DNA for checking. The germline CDR1 and CDR2 sequences are WNHNN and SYGVQD (reference sequence). CDR3 length: 15 residues. CDR3 protein: CASSESEGIYSPLHF.

The rearrangement links TRBV15 to TRBJ2-5. The germline gives CDR1 LNHNV, CDR2 YYDKDF (reference sequence). CDR3 length: 11 residues. CDR3 in amino acids: CATSMQETQYF.

V is TRBV19 and J is TRBJ2-5; TCRdb designates TRBD2, a call that cannot be tested without DNA. The CDR3 covers 16 residues. Germline V CDR1 and CDR2: LNHDA, SQIVND (reference sequence). The CDR3 sequence: CASSIRLAIPQETQYF. Based on the CDR3 plus reference TRBV19 and TRBJ2-5, the full variable domain is DGGITQSPKYLFRKEGQNVTLSCEQNLNHDAMYWYRQDPGQGLRLIYYSQIVNDFQKGDIAEGYSVSREKKESFPLTVTSAQKNPTAFYLCASSIRLAIPQETQYFGPGTRLLVL.

The chain joins TRBV4-1 to TRBJ2-3; the TRBD2 assignment by TCRdb is unverifiable without DNA. The CDR3 covers 17 residues. Germline loops: CDR1 MGHRA, CDR2 YSYEKL. The CDR3 sequence is CASSQDEARPSTDTQYF.